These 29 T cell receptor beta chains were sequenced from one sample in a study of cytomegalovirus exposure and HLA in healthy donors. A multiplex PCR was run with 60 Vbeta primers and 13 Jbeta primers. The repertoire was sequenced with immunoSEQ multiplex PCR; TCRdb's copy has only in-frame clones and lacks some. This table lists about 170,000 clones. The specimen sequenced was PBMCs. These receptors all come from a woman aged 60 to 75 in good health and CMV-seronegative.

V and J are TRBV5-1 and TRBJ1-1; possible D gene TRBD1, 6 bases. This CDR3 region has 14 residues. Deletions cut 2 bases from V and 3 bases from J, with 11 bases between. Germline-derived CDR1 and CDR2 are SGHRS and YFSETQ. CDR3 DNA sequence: TGCGCCAGCAGCTTCGACAGGCTTGACACTGAAGCTTTCTTT. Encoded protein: CASSFDRLDTEAFF.

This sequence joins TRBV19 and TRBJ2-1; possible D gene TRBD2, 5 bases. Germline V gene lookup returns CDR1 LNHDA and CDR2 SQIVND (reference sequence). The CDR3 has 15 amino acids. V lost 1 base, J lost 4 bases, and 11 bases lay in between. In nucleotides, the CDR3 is TGTGCCAGTAGTATAGGAGGGTCGCGGTACAATGAGCAGTTCTTC. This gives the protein CASSIGGSRYNEQFF.

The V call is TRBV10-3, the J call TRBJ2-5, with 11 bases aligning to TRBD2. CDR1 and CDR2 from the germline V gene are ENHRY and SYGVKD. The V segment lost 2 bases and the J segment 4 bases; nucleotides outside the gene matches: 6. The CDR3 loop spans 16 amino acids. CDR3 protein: CAISEQLAGGRETQYF. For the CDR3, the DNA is TGTGCCATCAGTGAGCAGCTAGCGGGAGGCCGAGAGACCCAGTACTTC.

This chain's CDR3 is CASSESFVGQQFF. The CDR3 DNA follows: TGTGCCAGCAGTGAATCGTTTGTCGGTCAGCAGTTCTTC. J is TRBJ2-1 and V is TRBV25-1, with unresolved D. V shed 1 base and J shed 11 bases, with 12 bases lying between them. This CDR3 contains 13 residues. The germline CDR1 and CDR2 sequences are MGHDK and SYGVNS.

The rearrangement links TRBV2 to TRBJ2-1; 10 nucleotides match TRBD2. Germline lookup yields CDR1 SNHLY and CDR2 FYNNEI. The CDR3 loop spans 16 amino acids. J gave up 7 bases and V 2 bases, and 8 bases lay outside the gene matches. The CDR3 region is CASSERASGGGNEQFF. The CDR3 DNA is TGTGCCAGCAGTGAAAGGGCTAGCGGGGGCGGGAATGAGCAGTTCTTC.

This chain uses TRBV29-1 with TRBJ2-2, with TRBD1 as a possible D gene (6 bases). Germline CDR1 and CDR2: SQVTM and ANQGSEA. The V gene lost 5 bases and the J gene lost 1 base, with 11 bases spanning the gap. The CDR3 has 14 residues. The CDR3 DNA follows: TGCAGCGTTTGGGAGACAGGGAACACCGGGGAGCTGTTTTTT. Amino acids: CSVWETGNTGELFF.

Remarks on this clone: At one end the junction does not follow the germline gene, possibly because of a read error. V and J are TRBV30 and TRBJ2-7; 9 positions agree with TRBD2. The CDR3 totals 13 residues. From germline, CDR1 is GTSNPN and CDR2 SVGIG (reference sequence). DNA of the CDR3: TGTGCCTTGAGTAGCGGGAGCTCCTACGAGCAGTACTTC. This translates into CALSSGSSYEQYF.

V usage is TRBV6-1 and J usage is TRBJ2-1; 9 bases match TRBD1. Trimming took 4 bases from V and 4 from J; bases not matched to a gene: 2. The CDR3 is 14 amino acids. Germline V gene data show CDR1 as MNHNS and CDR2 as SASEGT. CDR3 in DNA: TGTGCCAGCAGTGGACAGGGGGGGTACAATGAGCAGTTCTTC. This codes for CASSGQGGYNEQFF.

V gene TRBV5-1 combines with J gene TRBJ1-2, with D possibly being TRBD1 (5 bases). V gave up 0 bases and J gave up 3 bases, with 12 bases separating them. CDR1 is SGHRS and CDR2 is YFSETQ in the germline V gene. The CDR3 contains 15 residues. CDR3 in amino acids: CASSLAGGLDYGYTF. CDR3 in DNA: TGCGCCAGCAGCTTGGCCGGGGGGTTAGACTATGGCTACACCTTC.

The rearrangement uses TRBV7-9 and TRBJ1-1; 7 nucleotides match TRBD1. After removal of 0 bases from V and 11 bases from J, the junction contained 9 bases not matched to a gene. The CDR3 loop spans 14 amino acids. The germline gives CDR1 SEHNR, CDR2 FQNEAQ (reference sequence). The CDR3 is CASSLALGGAYAFF. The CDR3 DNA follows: TGTGCCAGCAGCTTAGCGTTAGGGGGCGCGTACGCTTTCTTT.

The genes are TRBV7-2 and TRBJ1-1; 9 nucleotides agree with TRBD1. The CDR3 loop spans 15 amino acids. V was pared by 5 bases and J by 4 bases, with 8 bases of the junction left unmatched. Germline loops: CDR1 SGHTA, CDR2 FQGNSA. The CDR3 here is CASSIPDRGSTEAFF. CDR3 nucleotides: TGTGCCAGCAGCATACCAGACAGGGGGAGCACTGAAGCTTTCTTT.

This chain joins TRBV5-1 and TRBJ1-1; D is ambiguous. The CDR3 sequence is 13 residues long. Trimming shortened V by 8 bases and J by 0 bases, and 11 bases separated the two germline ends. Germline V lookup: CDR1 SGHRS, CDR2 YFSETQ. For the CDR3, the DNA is TGCGCCAGTAAACAGACTATGAACACTGAAGCTTTCTTT. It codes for CASKQTMNTEAFF.

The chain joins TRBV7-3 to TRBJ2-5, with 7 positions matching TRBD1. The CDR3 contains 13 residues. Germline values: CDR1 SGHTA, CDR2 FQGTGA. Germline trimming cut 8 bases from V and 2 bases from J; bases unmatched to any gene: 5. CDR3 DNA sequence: TGTGCCAGCGGATGGGACAGTCAAGAGACCCAGTACTTC. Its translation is CASGWDSQETQYF. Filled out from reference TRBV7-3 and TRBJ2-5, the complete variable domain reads GAGVSQTPSNKVTEKGKYVELRCDPISGHTALYWYRQSLGQGPEFLIYFQGTGAADDSGLPNDRFFAVRPEGSVSTLKIQRTERGDSAVYLCASGWDSQETQYFGPGTRLLVL.

CDR3 region: CASSLLTDAPAVRGYTF. CDR3 coding DNA: TGTGCCAGCAGCTTATTGACAGATGCCCCCGCGGTACGGGGCTACACCTTC. V gene TRBV11-2 combines with J gene TRBJ1-2; D is perhaps TRBD1 (5 bases). The CDR3 totals 17 residues. V lost 2 bases and J 8 bases, leaving 24 bases between the germline ends. Germline assignment: CDR1 SGHAT and CDR2 FQNNGV. Combining the CDR3 with reference TRBV11-2 and TRBJ1-2 gives the whole variable domain EAGVAQSPRYKIIEKRQSVAFWCNPISGHATLYWYQQILGQGPKLLIQFQNNGVVDDSQLPKDRFSAERLKGVDSTLKIQPAKLEDSAVYLCASSLLTDAPAVRGYTFGSGTRLTVV.

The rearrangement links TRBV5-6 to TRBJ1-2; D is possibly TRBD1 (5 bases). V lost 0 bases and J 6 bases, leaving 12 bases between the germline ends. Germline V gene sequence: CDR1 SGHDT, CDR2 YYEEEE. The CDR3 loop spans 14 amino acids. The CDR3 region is CASSLGQRSDGYTF. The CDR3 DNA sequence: TGTGCCAGCAGCTTGGGACAGAGGTCAGATGGCTACACCTTC.

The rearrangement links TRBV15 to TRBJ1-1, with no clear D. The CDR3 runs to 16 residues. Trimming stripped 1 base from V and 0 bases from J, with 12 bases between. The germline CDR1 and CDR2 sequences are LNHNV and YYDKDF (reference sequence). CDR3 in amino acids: CATSRGREAMNTEAFF. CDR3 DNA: TGTGCCACCAGCAGAGGTCGAGAGGCTATGAACACTGAAGCTTTCTTT.

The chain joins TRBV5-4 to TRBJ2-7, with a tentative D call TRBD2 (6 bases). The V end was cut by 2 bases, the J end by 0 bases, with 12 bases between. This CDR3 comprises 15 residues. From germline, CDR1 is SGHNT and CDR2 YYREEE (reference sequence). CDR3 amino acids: CASSFMGGPSYEQYF. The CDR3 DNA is TGTGCCAGCAGCTTCATGGGGGGACCCTCCTACGAGCAGTACTTC.

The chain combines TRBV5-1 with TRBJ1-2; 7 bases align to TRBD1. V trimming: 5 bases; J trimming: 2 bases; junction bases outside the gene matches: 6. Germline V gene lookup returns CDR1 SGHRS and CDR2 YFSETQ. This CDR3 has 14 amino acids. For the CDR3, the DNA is TGCGCCAGCAGGGACAGGCTAGAAAACTATGGCTACACCTTC. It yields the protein CASRDRLENYGYTF.

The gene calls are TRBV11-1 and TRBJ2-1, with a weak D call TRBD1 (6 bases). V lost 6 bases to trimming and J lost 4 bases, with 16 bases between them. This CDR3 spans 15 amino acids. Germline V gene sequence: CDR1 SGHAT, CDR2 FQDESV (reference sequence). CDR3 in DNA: TGTGCCAGCAGAGGTACTGTGAGGGGGTACAATGAGCAGTTCTTC. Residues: CASRGTVRGYNEQFF.

The CDR3 DNA reads TGTGCCAGCTTAAGTGGTGGAGCAGGGACCTACGAGCAGTACTTC. This codes for CASLSGGAGTYEQYF. This chain connects TRBV6-1 to TRBJ2-7; maybe TRBD1 (5 bases). This CDR3 has 15 residues. Germline-derived CDR1 and CDR2 are MNHNS and SASEGT. The V end lost 8 bases, the J end lost 2 bases, and 19 bases lay between the germline ends.

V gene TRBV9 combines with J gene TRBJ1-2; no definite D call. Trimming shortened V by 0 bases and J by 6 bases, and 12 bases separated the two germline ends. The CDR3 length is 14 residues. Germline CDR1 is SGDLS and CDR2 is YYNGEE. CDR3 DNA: TGTGCCAGCAGCGTAGTTACAGCCGGGGATGGCTACACCTTC. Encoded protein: CASSVVTAGDGYTF.

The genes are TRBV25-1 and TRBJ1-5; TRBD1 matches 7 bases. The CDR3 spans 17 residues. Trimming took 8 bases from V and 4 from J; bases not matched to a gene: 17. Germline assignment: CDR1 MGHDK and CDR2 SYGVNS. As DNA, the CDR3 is TGTGCCAGCGAGGGGACAGTCTGTGTCCATCGTAATCAGCCCCAGCATTTT. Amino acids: CASEGTVCVHRNQPQHF.

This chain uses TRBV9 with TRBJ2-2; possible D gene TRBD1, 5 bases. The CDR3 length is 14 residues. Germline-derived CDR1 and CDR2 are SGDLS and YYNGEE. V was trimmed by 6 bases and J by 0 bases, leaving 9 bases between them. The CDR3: CASTPQANTGELFF. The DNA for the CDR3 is TGTGCCAGCACCCCACAGGCGAACACCGGGGAGCTGTTTTTT.

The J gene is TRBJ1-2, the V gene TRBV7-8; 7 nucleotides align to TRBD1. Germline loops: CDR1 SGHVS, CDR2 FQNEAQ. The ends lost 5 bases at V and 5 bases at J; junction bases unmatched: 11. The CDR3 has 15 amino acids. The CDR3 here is CASSHGTGVYYGYTF. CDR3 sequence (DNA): TGTGCCAGCAGCCACGGTACAGGGGTGTATTATGGCTACACCTTC. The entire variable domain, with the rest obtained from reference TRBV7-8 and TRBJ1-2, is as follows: GAGVSQSPRYKVAKRGQDVALRCDPISGHVSLFWYQQALGQGPEFLTYFQNEAQLDKSGLPSDRFFAERPEGSVSTLKIQRTQQEDSAVYLCASSHGTGVYYGYTFGSGTRLTVV.

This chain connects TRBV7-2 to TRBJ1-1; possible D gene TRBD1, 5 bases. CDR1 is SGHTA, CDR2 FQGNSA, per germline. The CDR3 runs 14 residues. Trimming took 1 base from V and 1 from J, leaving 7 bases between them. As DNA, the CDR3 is TGTGCCAGCAGCTTAGACAGGTCGAACACTGAAGCTTTCTTT. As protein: CASSLDRSNTEAFF.

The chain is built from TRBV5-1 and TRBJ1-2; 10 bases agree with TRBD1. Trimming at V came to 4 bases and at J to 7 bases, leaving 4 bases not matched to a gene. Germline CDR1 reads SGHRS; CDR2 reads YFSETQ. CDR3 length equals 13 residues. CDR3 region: CASSPGTGAGYTF. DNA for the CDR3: TGCGCCAGCAGCCCAGGGACAGGGGCTGGCTACACCTTC.

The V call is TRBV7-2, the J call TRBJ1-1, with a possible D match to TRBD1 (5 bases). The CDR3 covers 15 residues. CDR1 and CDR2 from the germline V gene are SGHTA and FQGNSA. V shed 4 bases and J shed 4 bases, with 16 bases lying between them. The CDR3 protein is CASSSSRGEVTEAFF. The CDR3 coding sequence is TGTGCCAGCAGCTCGTCCCGGGGGGAGGTCACTGAAGCTTTCTTT.

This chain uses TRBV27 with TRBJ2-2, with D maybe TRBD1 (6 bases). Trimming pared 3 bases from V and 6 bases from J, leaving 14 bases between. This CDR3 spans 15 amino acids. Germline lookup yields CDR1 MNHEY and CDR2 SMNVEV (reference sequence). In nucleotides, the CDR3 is TGTGCCAGCAGTTTTGAACAGGGTGGGCCCGGGGAGCTGTTTTTT. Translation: CASSFEQGGPGELFF.

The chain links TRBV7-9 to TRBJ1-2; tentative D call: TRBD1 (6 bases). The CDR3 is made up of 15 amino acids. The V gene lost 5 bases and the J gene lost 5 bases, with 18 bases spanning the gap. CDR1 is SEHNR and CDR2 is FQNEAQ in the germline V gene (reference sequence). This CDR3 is CASSPNFNRVYGYTF. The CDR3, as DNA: TGTGCCAGCAGCCCCAATTTTAACAGGGTTTATGGCTACACCTTC.